A selection of T cell receptor beta chains follows, all from one sample in a study of cytomegalovirus exposure and HLA in healthy donors. Produced via immunoSEQ multiplex PCR; TCRdb's table is partial and in-frame only. The sample includes roughly 200,000 clones, under 85% of them seen just once. Sequences were obtained from PBMCs. The receptors shown here come from a man in his fifties or sixties in good health and CMV-seronegative. Both conserved end residues are part of each CDR3. Each record gives: clone size, D gene, V gene, J gene, CDR3 protein, CDR3 DNA. A D gene is named only where the DNA matches it firmly. Not all rows give a size; the values are once, few, many and, for expanded clones, a class.

>NA|NA|TRBV6-5|TRBJ2-7
CASSYGWGDYEQYF
TGTGCCAGCAGTTACGGGTGGGGGGACTACGAGCAGTACTTC
>once|NA|TRBV23-1|TRBJ2-7
CASSQSGAVCEQYF
TGCGCCAGCAGTCAATCAGGGGCGGTATGCGAGCAGTACTTC
>NA|TRBD2|TRBV9|TRBJ2-3
CASSVEGTSGTDTQYF
TGTGCCAGCAGCGTAGAAGGGACTAGCGGGACAGATACGCAGTATTTT
>NA|NA|TRBV6-6|TRBJ2-5
CASRTGVRQETQYF
TGTGCCAGCAGGACGGGGGTACGCCAAGAGACCCAGTACTTC
>NA|NA|TRBV7-9|TRBJ2-3
CASIPSAADTQYF
TGTGCCAGCATCCCATCCGCGGCAGATACGCAGTATTTT
>NA|TRBD2|TRBV2|TRBJ2-3
CASSSTSGGATDTQYF
TGTGCCAGCAGTTCGACTAGCGGGGGTGCAACAGATACGCAGTATTTT
>NA|NA|TRBV6-5|TRBJ1-1
CASSSPGTNTEAFF
TGTGCCAGCAGTTCGCCAGGAACGAACACTGAAGCTTTCTTT
>NA|TRBD2|TRBV10-3|TRBJ2-7
CAISEGREGPYEQYF
TGTGCCATCAGTGAGGGGCGGGAGGGCCCGTACGAGCAGTACTTC
>NA|TRBD1|TRBV29-1|TRBJ2-7
CSVEGQGAGRKQYF
TGCAGCGTTGAAGGCCAGGGGGCTGGAAGGAAGCAGTACTTC
>NA|NA|TRBV5-1|TRBJ2-1
CASSLHYEQFF
TGCGCCAGCAGCTTGCACTATGAGCAGTTCTTC
>NA|NA|TRBV28|TRBJ1-2
CASSSPGLDGYTF
TGTGCCAGCAGTTCCCCGGGGTTGGATGGCTACACCTTC
>NA|TRBD2|TRBV6-5|TRBJ2-2
CASSFRSGGTGELFF
TGTGCCAGCAGTTTCCGTTCGGGGGGCACCGGGGAGCTGTTTTTT
>NA|TRBD1|TRBV6-6|TRBJ2-7
CASSPGQIVYEQYF
TGTGCCAGCAGTCCGGGACAGATAGTCTACGAGCAGTACTTC
>few|NA|TRBV12-2|TRBJ1-2
CASRAPTRRGGYTF
TGTGCAAGTCGAGCTCCGACCCGCAGGGGTGGCTACACCTTC
>NA|NA|TRBV9|TRBJ2-7
CASSVQGGALDEQYF
TGTGCCAGCAGCGTCCAGGGTGGGGCCCTCGACGAGCAGTACTTC
>NA|TRBD2|TRBV18|TRBJ2-1
CASSPASGGYNEQFF
TGTGCCAGCTCACCAGCGTCCGGGGGGTACAATGAGCAGTTCTTC
>once|NA|TRBV7-9|TRBJ2-5
CASSLVPLAHLETQYF
TGTGCCAGCAGCTTAGTTCCTCTTGCGCATTTGGAGACCCAGTACTTC
>few|NA|TRBV7-2|TRBJ1-6
CASSPGVNSPLHF
TGTGCCAGCAGCCCCGGGGTCAATTCACCCCTCCACTTT
>NA|NA|TRBV28|TRBJ2-4
CASSWTYLAKNIQYF
TGTGCCAGCAGTTGGACATATTTAGCCAAAAACATTCAGTACTTC
>NA|NA|TRBV6-1|TRBJ1-2
CASSGVGGALNYGYTF
TGTGCCAGCAGTGGGGTCGGTGGAGCCCTCAACTATGGCTACACCTTC
>once|NA|TRBV15|TRBJ1-5
CATSREYREYNQPQHF
TGTGCCACCAGCAGAGAGTACAGAGAATACAATCAGCCCCAGCATTTT
>NA|NA|TRBV7-9|TRBJ1-1
CASSLGLPAGEAFF
TGTGCCAGCAGCTTAGGGCTACCGGCAGGTGAAGCTTTCTTT
>NA|TRBD1|TRBV5-1|TRBJ1-1
CASSYRGNTEAFF
TGCGCCAGCAGCTACAGGGGGAACACTGAAGCTTTCTTT
>NA|TRBD2|TRBV11-3|TRBJ2-1
CASSSGLVNEQFF
TGTGCCAGCAGCTCGGGACTAGTCAATGAGCAGTTCTTC
>NA|NA|TRBV19|TRBJ1-1
CASTIRGGARNTEAFF
TGTGCCAGTACCATCCGGGGGGGTGCCCGAAACACTGAAGCTTTCTTT
>NA|TRBD1|TRBV6-5|TRBJ1-3
CASGQGPNTIYF
TGTGCCAGTGGACAGGGCCCGAACACCATATATTTT
>few|NA|TRBV19|TRBJ2-2
CASSIGRENTGELFF
TGTGCCAGTAGTATCGGCAGGGAGAACACCGGGGAGCTGTTTTTT
>few|NA|TRBV6-1|TRBJ1-5
CASSERNRDQPQHF
TGTGCCAGCAGTGAACGTAATCGGGATCAGCCCCAGCATTTT
>NA|TRBD1|TRBV4-1|TRBJ2-1
CASSQAKGQGNNEQFF
TGCGCCAGCAGCCAGGCTAAAGGACAGGGGAACAATGAGCAGTTCTTC
>few|NA|TRBV7-8|TRBJ1-2
CASSLGPEGGYTF
TGTGCCAGCAGCTTAGGCCCGGAGGGGGGCTACACCTTC
>NA|NA|TRBV6-6|TRBJ2-7
CASSAPPGYEQYF
TGTGCCAGCTCGGCCCCCCCGGGATACGAGCAGTACTTC
>NA|TRBD2|TRBV7-2|TRBJ2-1
CASSSTSGTYNEQFF
TGTGCCAGCAGCTCGACTAGCGGGACCTACAATGAGCAGTTCTTC
>NA|TRBD2|TRBV11-3|TRBJ2-7
CASSWGLAGAYEQYF
TGTGCCAGCAGCTGGGGACTAGCGGGGGCCTACGAGCAGTACTTC
>few|TRBD1|TRBV19|TRBJ1-1
CASRMQGVGTEAFF
TGTGCCAGTAGGATGCAGGGGGTAGGGACTGAAGCTTTCTTT
>NA|TRBD2|TRBV7-2|TRBJ2-7
CASSLTVALAGHEQYF
TGTGCCAGCAGCTTAACAGTCGCCTTAGCGGGACACGAGCAGTACTTC
>few|TRBD1|TRBV7-9|TRBJ2-1
CASSLVGQGRQLYNEQFF
TGTGCCAGCAGCTTAGTGGGACAGGGGCGACAATTATACAATGAGCAGTTCTTC
>few|TRBD1|TRBV29-1|TRBJ2-3
CSGGTGPTDTQYF
TGCAGCGGAGGGACAGGACCCACAGATACGCAGTATTTT
>NA|TRBD1|TRBV7-8|TRBJ2-5
CASSFDRGQETQHF
TGTGCCAGCAGCTTCGACAGGGGCCAAGAGACCCAGCACTTC
>NA|TRBD2|TRBV28|TRBJ2-2
CASSFSSGGIGELFF
TGTGCCAGCAGTTTCTCTAGCGGGGGAATCGGGGAGCTGTTTTTT
>NA|TRBD1|TRBV5-1|TRBJ1-1
CASSLEGTGGVNTEAFF
TGCGCCAGCAGCTTGGAAGGCACAGGGGGGGTGAACACTGAAGCTTTCTTT
>NA|TRBD1|TRBV19|TRBJ2-3
CASSRGTGGSRTDTQYF
TGTGCCAGTAGTAGGGGGACAGGGGGCTCCCGCACAGATACGCAGTATTTT
>NA|NA|TRBV5-4|TRBJ1-2
CASSLDRHYGYTF
TGTGCCAGCAGCTTGGACAGACACTATGGCTACACCTTC
>NA|TRBD2|TRBV5-1|TRBJ2-1
CASSLGSPAGGNEQFF
TGCGCCAGCAGCTTGGGTTCCCCAGCGGGAGGCAATGAGCAGTTCTTC
>NA|NA|TRBV19|TRBJ1-2
CASSIEGRRGGYTF
TGTGCCAGTAGTATAGAGGGGCGTAGGGGCGGCTACACCTTC
>NA|TRBD1|TRBV18|TRBJ1-4
CASSPPSGQGLEKLFF
TGTGCCAGCTCACCACCGTCCGGACAGGGTTTAGAAAAACTGTTTTTT
>NA|NA|TRBV6-6|TRBJ2-3
CASIGDSDTQYF
TGTGCCAGCATAGGGGATTCAGATACGCAGTATTTT
>once|TRBD1|TRBV7-9|TRBJ1-6
CASSPTGGISPLHF
TGTGCCAGCAGTCCTACAGGGGGTATTTCACCCCTCCACTTT